This T cell receptor beta chain was documented in a study of beta chain features in type 1 diabetes. Findings and limits, study-wide: Relative to healthy donors, patients appeared to have naive, central memory and Treg TCRB repertoires that were more similar.

Germline loops: CDR1 SGHRS, CDR2 YFSETQ. The CDR3 extends over 14 amino acids. V lost 4 bases, J lost 3 bases, and 11 bases lay in between. cDNA synthesis used the whole RNA isolate, giving expressed TCRB sequences. Mean read depth for naive, central memory and regulatory T cell samples was about 3.4 million reads. Only in-frame clones appear in the TCRdb table, and some are missing; sequencing was by immunoSEQ multiplex PCR. Of approximately 140,000 clones detected, less than 9% appear once; the ten largest clones hold more than 1.1%. The table lists this clone with a few counts. Antigen: not known. The sequencing sample was made of central memory CD4+ T cells from blood. The clonotype was recovered from a woman between 25 and 40 years old in good health. The V and J genes are TRBV5-1 and TRBJ2-1; possibly TRBD2 for D (5 bases). The CDR3, as DNA: TGCGCCAGCAGCGGAGGAGGCGTCTACAATGAGCAGTTCTTC. This codes for CASSGGGVYNEQFF.